The entry below gives a single T cell receptor beta chain sequence along with its context. This specimen belongs to a study of control samples from healthy donors and cancer patients. TCRdb keeps only in-frame clones here, not all; method: immunoSEQ multiplex PCR. The repertoire has 150,000 or so clones, 94% of them found once; the top ten carry 5.5% to 6%. V lost 0 bases, J lost 5 bases, and 13 bases lay in between. Per the germline V gene, CDR1 is ENHRY and CDR2 is SYGVKD. The CDR3 is 15 amino acids. This chain uses TRBV10-3 with TRBJ1-1; unclear D gene. This receptor was taken from a man aged 35 to 55 in good health. The specimen sequenced was blood. The CDR3 DNA follows: TGTGCCATCAGTGAGTCGCAGGATCTACGGACTGAAGCTTTCTTT. It specifies CAISESQDLRTEAFF.